These 13 T cell receptor beta chains originate from one sample sequenced in a study of tumor and adjacent non-tumor tissue in lung cancer. This sample's RNA came from whole unsorted tissue. More than 3 cm separated this lung sample from the edge of the tumor. Three rounds of nested PCR, following a modified ARM-PCR protocol, produced the TCRbeta library. TCRdb passed the multiplex PCR reads through MiXCR, listing each CDR3 protein once. The sample carries some 100,000 distinct CDR3 sequences, 55% to 65% recorded once. The specimen was distant non-tumor lung tissue. These receptors all stem from a young man with non-small cell lung cancer.

The V gene is TRBV7-9, the J gene TRBJ2-1, with D hard to call. V was cut by 0 bases and J by 9 bases, with 9 bases left in between. From germline, CDR1 is SEHNR and CDR2 FQNEAQ (reference sequence). The CDR3 spans 13 residues. In DNA form, the CDR3 reads TGTGCCAGCAGCTTAGCGGAGCTAGGTGAGCAGTTCTTC. This codes for CASSLAELGEQFF.

Comments on this clonotype: This may be a read error: a much more frequent sequence differs by one nucleotide. The rearrangement uses TRBV10-2 and TRBJ2-2; possible D gene TRBD2, 6 bases. The CDR3 spans 15 residues. The germline V and J ends were trimmed by 2 bases and 6 bases, with 13 bases remaining between them. Looked up from germline, CDR1 is WSHSY and CDR2 is SAAADI. The DNA of the CDR3 is TGCGCCAGCAGTGAGCGGGAGATATTGTCCGGGGAGCTGTTTTTT. This gives the protein CASSEREILSGELFF.

A single count supports this clonotype. Relative to the germline gene, one junction end is altered; a read error may explain this. The V gene is TRBV20-1, the J gene TRBJ2-5; TRBD2 matches 7 bases. The CDR3 length is 14 residues. The germline CDR1 and CDR2 sequences are DFQATT and SNEGSKA (reference sequence). In DNA, the CDR3 is TGCAGTGCTAAAGAGGGCTCTAGCGGAGAGACTCAGTACTTC. It is translated as CSAKEGSSGETQYF.

As to this clonotype: Germline and junction disagree at one end, which may indicate a read error. The chain has TRBV5-1 and TRBJ2-5, with D tentatively TRBD1 (6 bases). The CDR3 is made up of 17 amino acids. The V gene's germline CDR1 is SGHRS and CDR2 YFSETQ. CDR3 in amino acids: CANSLARSGASQETQYF. The CDR3 DNA follows: TGCGCCAACAGCTTGGCGAGGTCAGGGGCTAGCCAAGAGACCCAGTACTTC.

In the case of this clonotype: At one end, the junction sequence differs from germline, possibly due to a read error. This chain uses TRBV12-3 or TRBV12-4 with TRBJ2-5; 8 bases line up with TRBD2. There are 15 residues in the CDR3. CDR3 DNA: TGTGCCAACAGTCCCGGGCTAGCGGGTGTGGAGACCCAGTACTTC. It is translated as CANSPGLAGVETQYF.

In the case of this clonotype: Germline and junction disagree at one end, which may indicate a read error. The gene calls are TRBV11-3 and TRBJ2-7; tentatively, D is TRBD2 (5 bases). The CDR3 spans 16 residues. Per the germline V gene, CDR1 is SGHNT and CDR2 is YENEEA. The CDR3 DNA reads TGTGTCAGCAGCACGTCCTTGGGGAGTTCGACCTACGAGCAGTACTTC. Translating gives CVSSTSLGSSTYEQYF.

Regarding this clonotype: The CDR3 ends on some other residue instead of the conserved phenylalanine or tryptophan, so this is likely a read error. The limits of the CDR3 on the DNA are not certain, so only TCRdb's listed CDR3 is given. The genes are TRBV6-6 and TRBJ2-2. Ends included, the CDR3 has 15 residues. CDR1 MNHNY and CDR2 SVGAGI come from the germline V gene (reference sequence). CDR3 sequence: CAGSYENKRAGELFS.

This clonotype was seen just once. The chain is built from TRBV20-1 and TRBJ2-7; possible D gene TRBD1, 6 bases. Germline assignment: CDR1 DFQATT and CDR2 SNEGSKA (reference sequence). There are 14 residues in the CDR3. V was trimmed by 6 bases and J by 8 bases, leaving 23 bases between them. The CDR3 coding sequence is TGCAGTGCGCCGGAAGGGGGAACTAGTCACAAGCAGTACTTC. Its protein product is CSAPEGGTSHKQYF.

This clonotype was seen ten or more times. The rearrangement links TRBV11-2 to TRBJ2-7, with D perhaps TRBD2 (6 bases). V was shortened by 1 base and J by 1 base, with 8 bases between the two germline ends. Germline V gives CDR1 SGHAT, CDR2 FQNNGV. This CDR3 has 14 residues. CDR3 nucleotide sequence: TGTGCCAGCAGCTTAGCGGCGGGATCCTACGAGCAGTACTTC. The encoded protein is CASSLAAGSYEQYF.

This clonotype has a count of ten or more. The chain is built from TRBV28 and TRBJ1-6; 9 positions match TRBD1. This CDR3 has 16 residues. Germline V gene lookup returns CDR1 MDHEN and CDR2 SYDVKM. With 5 bases clipped from V and 4 bases from J, the junction kept 6 bases outside the gene matches. The CDR3 DNA reads as TGTGCCAGCAGTCCCCGGACAGGGGAGTATAATTCACCCCTCCACTTT. This codes for CASSPRTGEYNSPLHF.

With respect to this clonotype: One base away lies a much larger clone, so this may be a sequencing read error. The chain has TRBV12-3 or TRBV12-4 and TRBJ1-6, with no clear D. The CDR3 has 13 amino acids. Trimming cost V 9 bases and J 11 bases, with 17 bases left between them. CDR3 coding DNA: TGTGCCAGGAACTTAGACGGCGGGACACCCCTCCACTTT. This gives the protein CARNLDGGTPLHF.

The chain recombines TRBV29-1 with TRBJ2-2; 8 bases are a match to TRBD2. CDR3 length equals 13 residues. The germline V gene encodes CDR1 SQVTM and CDR2 ANQGSEA. The J segment lost 7 bases and the V segment lost 5 bases, leaving 6 bases of the junction unmatched. The CDR3 here is CSVISGASGELFF. CDR3 coding DNA: TGCAGCGTTATTAGCGGGGCCAGCGGGGAGCTGTTTTTT.

Details on this clonotype: Mismatch with germline at one junction end may stem from a read error. J is TRBJ2-1 and V is TRBV11-2, with D perhaps matching TRBD1 (5 bases). Germline CDR1 and CDR2: SGHAT and FQNNGV. The CDR3 loop spans 13 amino acids. As DNA, the CDR3 is TGTGCCAGCAGCCCGGGCAGGGTCAATGAGCAGTATTTC. It encodes CASSPGRVNEQYF.